This is a list of T cell receptor beta chains from one sample in a study of T cell responses to AZD1222 COVID-19 vaccine. This table comes from immunoSEQ multiplex PCR, and its TCRdb copy is limited to in-frame clones, with some not included. The sample has 120,000 or so clones; around 85% are singletons. The sequencing used peripheral blood, collected on day 0 of AZD1222 vaccination. The receptors shown here come from an adult in good health. CDR3s leave out the opening cysteine and the closing phenylalanine or tryptophan.

v_gene	j_gene	CDR3aa
TRBV7-9	TRBJ1-2	ASSPRDGGLINYGYT
TRBV19	TRBJ2-7	ASSSLRDRYYEQY
TRBV2	TRBJ1-1	ASSVQGSTEAF
TRBV5-1	TRBJ1-6	ASSPGTGLSPLH
TRBV19	TRBJ1-2	ASSCGSICGYT
TRBV4-3	TRBJ2-7	ASSQDGQGAYEQY
TRBV7-9	TRBJ1-5	ASSQTGGNQPQH
TRBV12-3/TRBV12-4	TRBJ2-2	ASSPSGELF
TRBV5-1	TRBJ2-5	ASSQGRAETQY
TRBV18	TRBJ1-5	ASSPPSPGYSNQPQH
TRBV19	TRBJ2-7	ATKPGQLYGEQY
TRBV9	TRBJ2-7	ASSVGGYEQY
TRBV2	TRBJ1-6	ATSMEKSYNSPLH
TRBV10-3	TRBJ2-7	AISGDRGLLYEQY
TRBV6-2/TRBV6-3	TRBJ1-2	ASSHRQRANYGYT
TRBV7-2	TRBJ2-1	ASRSGGTNNEQF
TRBV6-2/TRBV6-3	TRBJ2-3	ASSYPPMAGDKPDTQY
TRBV6-5	TRBJ1-2	ASSYSGGLYGYT
TRBV7-7	TRBJ2-7	ASSLETGYEQY
TRBV3-1/TRBV3-2	TRBJ1-2	ASSQGPGGISPYGYT
TRBV27	TRBJ2-1	ASSFSRGTYNEQF
TRBV11-3	TRBJ1-1	ASSFQQNTEAF
TRBV11-2	TRBJ2-3	ASSLDGFSTDTQY
TRBV5-1	TRBJ1-1	ASSFQGQPSDTEAF
TRBV15	TRBJ2-7	ATSRYGTVSSYEQY
TRBV19	TRBJ1-5	ASSIDGRKSNSNQPQH
TRBV12-5	TRBJ1-2	ASGSGGGLYGYT
TRBV5-1	TRBJ2-1	ASSLGGLAPDNEQF
TRBV18	TRBJ1-1	ASSSRQKAF
TRBV7-8	TRBJ1-4	ASSLNGGREKLF
TRBV5-1	TRBJ1-2	ASSLNNLGYT
TRBV5-5	TRBJ2-3	ASSYYKADTQY
TRBV5-1	TRBJ1-1	ASSLALDRGWSTEAF
TRBV4-1	TRBJ2-2	ASRITPGQGSGELF
TRBV5-1	TRBJ1-5	ASSWDGNQPQH
TRBV4-1	TRBJ1-1	ASSQRRDSNTEAF
TRBV14	TRBJ1-2	ASSLNRGRSYGYT
TRBV5-6	TRBJ1-1	ASSGAGTLNTEAF
TRBV12-3/TRBV12-4	TRBJ1-1	ASSPSLNTEAF
TRBV5-1	TRBJ2-7	ASSSRGDDEQY
TRBV7-8	TRBJ2-6	ASSKPGQSSGANVLT
TRBV6-5	TRBJ2-7	ASSYPSAAAYEQY
TRBV2	TRBJ1-5	ASRAIDHSNQPQH
TRBV18	TRBJ1-3	ASSPGTGNTIY
TRBV21-1	TRBJ2-4	ATSGLAGAKNIQY
TRBV6-5	TRBJ2-1	ASSPPGLNEQF
TRBV6-5	TRBJ2-7	ASSYSGQWGSYEQY
TRBV6-5	TRBJ2-1	ASSRTSRYNEQF
TRBV24-1	TRBJ2-3	ATTPSRGGADTQY
TRBV6-5	TRBJ1-5	ASITTPFGNQPQH
TRBV9	TRBJ2-3	ASSNSGRARGTDTQY
TRBV24-1	TRBJ2-3	ATSDFADTQY
TRBV14	TRBJ2-1	ASRYGGSYNEQF
TRBV5-6	TRBJ2-7	ASSFGGRAYEQY
TRBV3-1/TRBV3-2	TRBJ2-4	ASSQGRVSKNIQY
TRBV4-2	TRBJ2-3	ASSQEATPDTQY
TRBV7-2	TRBJ2-2	ASSLARGFAGELF